This T cell receptor (beta chain) stems from a study of T-cell memory formation after mild COVID-19. On this clonotype: Its antigen remains unknown.

Germline V CDR1 and CDR2: SGHVS, FNYEAQ. The CDR3 runs 14 residues. Trimming removed 5 bases from V and 6 bases from J; junction bases left unmatched: 6. Findings of the study overall: Prior to infection, memory already included some responding clones, suggesting cross-reactive memory joined. For second-wave clones that peaked at day 37, SARS-CoV-2 specificity went unverified.

With constant-segment primers, 5'RACE yielded cDNA libraries of TCR alpha and TCR beta that carried sample barcodes and UMIs. MiXCR, applied by TCRdb to the 5' RACE reads, yields one record per CDR3 protein. This sample has roughly 480,000 distinct CDR3 sequences, with roughly 25% found just once. This TCR came from an adult woman who had mild COVID-19 (a few samples of this study predate the infection). Cell type and time point are not known. The chain is built from TRBV7-6 and TRBJ1-2; 10 nucleotides line up with TRBD1. The specimen sequenced was PBMCs or a T cell subset sorted from them (not recorded which). CDR3 loop: CASSPGQGPNGYTF. In DNA, the CDR3 is TGTGCCAGCAGCCCGGGACAGGGGCCTAATGGCTACACCTTC.